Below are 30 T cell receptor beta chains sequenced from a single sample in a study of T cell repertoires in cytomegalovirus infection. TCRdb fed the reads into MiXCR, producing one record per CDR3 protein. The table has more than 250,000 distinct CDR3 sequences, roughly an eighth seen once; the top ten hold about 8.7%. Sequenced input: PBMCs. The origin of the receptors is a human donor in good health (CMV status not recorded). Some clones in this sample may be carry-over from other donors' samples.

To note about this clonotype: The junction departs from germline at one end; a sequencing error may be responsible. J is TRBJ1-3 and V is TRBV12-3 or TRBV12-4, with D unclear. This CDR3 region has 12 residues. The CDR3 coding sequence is TGTGCCAGCAGTTTGGATAGAAACGCCATATATTTT. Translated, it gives CASSLDRNAIYF.

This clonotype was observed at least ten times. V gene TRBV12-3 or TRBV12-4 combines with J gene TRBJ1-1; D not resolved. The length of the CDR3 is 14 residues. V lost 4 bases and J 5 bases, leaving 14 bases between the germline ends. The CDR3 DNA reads TGTGCCAGCAGTTCACGGACCGTGGGGACTGAAGCTTTCTTT. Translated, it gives CASSSRTVGTEAFF.

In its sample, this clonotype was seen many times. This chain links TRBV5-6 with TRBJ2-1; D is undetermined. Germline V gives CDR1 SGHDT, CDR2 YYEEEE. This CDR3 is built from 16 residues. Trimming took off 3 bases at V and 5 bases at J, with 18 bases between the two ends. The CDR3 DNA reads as TGTGCCAGCAGCTCCCCCCTTCGTCCCGGAAACAATGAGCAGTTCTTC. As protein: CASSSPLRPGNNEQFF.

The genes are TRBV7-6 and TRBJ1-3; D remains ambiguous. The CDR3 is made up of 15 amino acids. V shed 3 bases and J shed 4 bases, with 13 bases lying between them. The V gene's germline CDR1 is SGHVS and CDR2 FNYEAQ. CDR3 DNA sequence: TGTGCCAGCAGCTTGGGGAGTGATAGCGGAAACACCATATATTTT. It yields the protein CASSLGSDSGNTIYF. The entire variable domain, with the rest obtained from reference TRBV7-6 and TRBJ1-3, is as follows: GAGVSQSPRYKVTKRGQDVALRCDPISGHVSLYWYRQALGQGPEFLTYFNYEAQQDKSGLPNDRFSAERPEGSISTLTIQRTEQRDSAMYRCASSLGSDSGNTIYFGEGSWLTVV.

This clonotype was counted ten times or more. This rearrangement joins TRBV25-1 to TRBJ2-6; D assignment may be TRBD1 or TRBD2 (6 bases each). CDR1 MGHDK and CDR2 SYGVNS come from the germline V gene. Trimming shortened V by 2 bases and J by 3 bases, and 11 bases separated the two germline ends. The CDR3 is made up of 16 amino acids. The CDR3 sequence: CASSEPGALGANVLTF. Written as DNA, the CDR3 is TGTGCCAGCAGTGAACCGGGGGCGCTTGGGGCCAACGTCCTGACTTTC. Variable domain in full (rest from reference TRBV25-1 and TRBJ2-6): EADIYQTPRYLVIGTGKKITLECSQTMGHDKMYWYQQDPGMELHLIHYSYGVNSTEKGDLSSESTVSRIRTEHFPLTLESARPSHTSQYLCASSEPGALGANVLTFGAGSRLTVL.

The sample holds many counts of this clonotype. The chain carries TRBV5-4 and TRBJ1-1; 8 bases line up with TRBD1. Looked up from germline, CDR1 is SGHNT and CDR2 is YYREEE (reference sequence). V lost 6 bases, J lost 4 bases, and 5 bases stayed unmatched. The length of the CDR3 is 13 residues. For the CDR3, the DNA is TGTGCCAGCAAGGTACAGGGGGTCACTGAAGCTTTCTTT. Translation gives CASKVQGVTEAFF.

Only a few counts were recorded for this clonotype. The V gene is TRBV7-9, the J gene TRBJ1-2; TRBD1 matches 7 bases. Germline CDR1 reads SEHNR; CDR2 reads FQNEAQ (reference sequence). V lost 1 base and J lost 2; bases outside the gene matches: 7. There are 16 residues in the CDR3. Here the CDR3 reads CASSLGGTAQNYGYTF. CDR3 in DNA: TGTGCCAGCAGCTTAGGAGGGACAGCTCAAAACTATGGCTACACCTTC.

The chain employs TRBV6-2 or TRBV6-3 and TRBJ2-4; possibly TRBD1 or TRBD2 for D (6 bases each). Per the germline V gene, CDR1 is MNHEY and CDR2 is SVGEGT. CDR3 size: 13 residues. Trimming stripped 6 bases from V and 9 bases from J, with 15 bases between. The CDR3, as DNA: TGTGCCAGCAGCCGGGACTCACAGGGCATTCAGTACTTC. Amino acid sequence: CASSRDSQGIQYF.

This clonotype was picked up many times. Written as DNA, the CDR3 is TGTGCCAGCAGCGCAGGGGGCGGAGATACGCAGTATTTT. Translating gives CASSAGGGDTQYF. The V gene is TRBV27, the J gene TRBJ2-3; 8 bases fit TRBD1. Germline CDR1 MNHEY, CDR2 SMNVEV (reference sequence). V shed 6 bases, J shed 5 bases, and the junction held 4 bases outside the gene matches. This CDR3 is built from 13 residues.

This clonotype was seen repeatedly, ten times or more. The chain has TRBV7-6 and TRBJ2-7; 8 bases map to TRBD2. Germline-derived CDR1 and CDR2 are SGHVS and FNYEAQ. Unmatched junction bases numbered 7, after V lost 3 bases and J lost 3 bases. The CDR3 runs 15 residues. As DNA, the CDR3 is TGTGCCAGCAGCTTTACTAGCGGACCCATCTACGAGCAGTACTTC. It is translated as CASSFTSGPIYEQYF.

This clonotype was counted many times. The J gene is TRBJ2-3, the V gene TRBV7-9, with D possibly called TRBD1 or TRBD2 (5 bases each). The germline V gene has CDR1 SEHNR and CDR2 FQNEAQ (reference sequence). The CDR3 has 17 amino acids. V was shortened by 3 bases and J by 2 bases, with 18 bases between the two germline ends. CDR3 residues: CASSLPTRGAATDTQYF. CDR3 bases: TGTGCCAGCAGCTTGCCCACTCGGGGCGCCGCCACAGATACGCAGTATTTT.

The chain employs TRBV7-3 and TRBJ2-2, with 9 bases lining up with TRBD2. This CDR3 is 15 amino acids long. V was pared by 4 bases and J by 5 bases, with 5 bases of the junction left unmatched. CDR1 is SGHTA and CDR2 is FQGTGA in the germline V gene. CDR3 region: CASSSTSGVTGELFF. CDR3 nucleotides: TGTGCCAGCAGCTCGACTAGCGGAGTTACCGGGGAGCTGTTTTTT.

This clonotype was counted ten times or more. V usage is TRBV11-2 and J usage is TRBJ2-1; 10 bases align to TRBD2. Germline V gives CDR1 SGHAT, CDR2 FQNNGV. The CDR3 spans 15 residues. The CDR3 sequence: CGSTEGLAAYNEQFF. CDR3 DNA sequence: TGTGGCAGTACCGAAGGACTAGCGGCCTACAATGAGCAGTTCTTC.

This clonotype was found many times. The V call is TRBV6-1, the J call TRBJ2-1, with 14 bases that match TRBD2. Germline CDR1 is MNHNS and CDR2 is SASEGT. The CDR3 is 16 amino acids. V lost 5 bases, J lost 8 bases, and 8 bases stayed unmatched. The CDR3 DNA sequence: TGTGCCAGCAGTCCCATCGGGACTAGCGGGAGTGATGAGCAGTTCTTC. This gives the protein CASSPIGTSGSDEQFF.

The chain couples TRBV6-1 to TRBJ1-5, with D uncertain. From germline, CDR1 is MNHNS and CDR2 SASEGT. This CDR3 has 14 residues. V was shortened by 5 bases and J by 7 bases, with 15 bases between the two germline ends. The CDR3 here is CASSFPAEIQPQHF. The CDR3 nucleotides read TGTGCCAGCAGTTTCCCGGCAGAAATACAGCCCCAGCATTTT.

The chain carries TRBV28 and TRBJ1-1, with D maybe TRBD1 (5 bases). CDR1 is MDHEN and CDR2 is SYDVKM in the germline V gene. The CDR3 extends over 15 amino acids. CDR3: CVCRGGREMNTEAFF. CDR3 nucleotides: TGTGTCTGCCGGGGGGGTCGCGAGATGAACACTGAAGCTTTCTTT.

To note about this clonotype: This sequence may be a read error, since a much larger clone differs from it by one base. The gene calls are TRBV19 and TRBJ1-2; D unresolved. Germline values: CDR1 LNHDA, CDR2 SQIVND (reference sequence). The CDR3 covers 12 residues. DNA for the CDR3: TGTACCAGTACCTCCGAGGGCTATGGCTACACCTTC. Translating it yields CTSTSEGYGYTF.

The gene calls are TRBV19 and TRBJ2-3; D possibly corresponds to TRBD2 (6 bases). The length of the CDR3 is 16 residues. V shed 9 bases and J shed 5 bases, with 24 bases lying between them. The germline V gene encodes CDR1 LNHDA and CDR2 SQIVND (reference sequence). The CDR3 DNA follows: TGTGCCAGCACCGGGACTTGGGACGATGGAGGAGATACGCAGTATTTT. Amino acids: CASTGTWDDGGDTQYF.

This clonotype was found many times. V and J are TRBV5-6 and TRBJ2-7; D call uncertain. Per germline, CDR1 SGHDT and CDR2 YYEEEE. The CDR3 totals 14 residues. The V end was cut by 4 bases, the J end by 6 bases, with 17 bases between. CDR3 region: CASSHRDVLGEQYF. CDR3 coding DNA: TGTGCCAGCAGCCACCGTGACGTCTTGGGCGAGCAGTACTTC.

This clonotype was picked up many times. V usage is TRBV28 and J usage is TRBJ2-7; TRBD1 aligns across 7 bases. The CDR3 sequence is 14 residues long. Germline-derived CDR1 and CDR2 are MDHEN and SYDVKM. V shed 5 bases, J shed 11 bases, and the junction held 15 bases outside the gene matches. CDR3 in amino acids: CASSEAGGRWQEYF. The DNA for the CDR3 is TGTGCCAGCAGTGAAGCAGGGGGAAGGTGGCAGGAGTACTTC.

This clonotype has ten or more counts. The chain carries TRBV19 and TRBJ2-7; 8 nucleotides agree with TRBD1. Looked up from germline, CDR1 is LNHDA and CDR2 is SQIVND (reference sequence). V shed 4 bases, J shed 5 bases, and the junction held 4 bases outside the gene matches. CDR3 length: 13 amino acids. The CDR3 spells CASSSRGRDEQYF. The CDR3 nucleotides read TGTGCCAGTAGTAGCAGGGGGCGCGACGAGCAGTACTTC. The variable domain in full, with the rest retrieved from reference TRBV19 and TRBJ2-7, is DGGITQSPKYLFRKEGQNVTLSCEQNLNHDAMYWYRQDPGQGLRLIYYSQIVNDFQKGDIAEGYSVSREKKESFPLTVTSAQKNPTAFYLCASSSRGRDEQYFGPGTRLTVT.

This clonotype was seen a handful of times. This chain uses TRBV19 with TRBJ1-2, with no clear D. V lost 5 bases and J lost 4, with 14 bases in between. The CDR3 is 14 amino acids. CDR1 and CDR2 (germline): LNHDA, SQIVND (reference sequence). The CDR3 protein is CASSDAGWSYGYTF. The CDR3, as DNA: TGTGCCAGTAGTGATGCCGGATGGAGCTATGGCTACACCTTC.

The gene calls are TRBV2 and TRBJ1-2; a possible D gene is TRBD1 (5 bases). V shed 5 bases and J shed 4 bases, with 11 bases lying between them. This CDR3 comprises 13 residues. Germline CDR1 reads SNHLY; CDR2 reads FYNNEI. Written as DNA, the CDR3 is TGTGCCAGCAGTTATGACAGCGGCTATGGCTACACCTTC. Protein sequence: CASSYDSGYGYTF.

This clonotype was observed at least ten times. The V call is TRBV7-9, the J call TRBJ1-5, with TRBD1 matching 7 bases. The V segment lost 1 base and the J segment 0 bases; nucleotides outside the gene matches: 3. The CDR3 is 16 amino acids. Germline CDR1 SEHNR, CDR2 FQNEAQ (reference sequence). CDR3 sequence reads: CASSLGQGYSNQPQHF. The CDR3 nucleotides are TGTGCCAGCAGCTTAGGACAGGGTTATAGCAATCAGCCCCAGCATTTT.

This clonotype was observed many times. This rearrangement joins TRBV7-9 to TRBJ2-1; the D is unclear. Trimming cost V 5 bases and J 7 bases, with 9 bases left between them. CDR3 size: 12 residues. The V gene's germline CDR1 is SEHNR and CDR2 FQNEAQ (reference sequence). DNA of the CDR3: TGTGCCAGCAGCCCTGACTCGAATGAGCAGTTCTTC. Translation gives CASSPDSNEQFF.

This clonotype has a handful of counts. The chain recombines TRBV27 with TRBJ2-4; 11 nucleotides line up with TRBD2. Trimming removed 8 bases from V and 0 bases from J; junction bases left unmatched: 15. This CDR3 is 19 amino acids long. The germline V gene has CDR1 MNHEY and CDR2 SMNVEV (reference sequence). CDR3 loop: CASDVPGTSGIKAKNIQYF. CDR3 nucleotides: TGTGCCAGCGACGTACCAGGGACTAGCGGAATCAAAGCCAAAAACATTCAGTACTTC.

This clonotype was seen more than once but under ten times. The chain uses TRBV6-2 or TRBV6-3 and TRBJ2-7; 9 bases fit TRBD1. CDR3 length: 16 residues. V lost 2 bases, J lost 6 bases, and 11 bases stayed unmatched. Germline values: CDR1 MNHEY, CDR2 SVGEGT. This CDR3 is CASSYPAGTGSFEQYF. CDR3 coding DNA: TGTGCCAGCAGTTACCCAGCCGGGACAGGGAGCTTCGAGCAGTACTTC.

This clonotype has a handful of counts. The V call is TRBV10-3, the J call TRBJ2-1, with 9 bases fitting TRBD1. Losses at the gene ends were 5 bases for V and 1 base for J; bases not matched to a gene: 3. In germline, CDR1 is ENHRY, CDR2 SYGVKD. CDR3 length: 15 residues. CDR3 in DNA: TGTGCCATCAGTCGGACAGGGGAGTCCTACAATGAGCAGTTCTTC. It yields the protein CAISRTGESYNEQFF.

The CDR3 region has the DNA TGTGCCAGCAGCCAAGCGACGATCTCTGGGGGCGTAGGTCAGCCCCAGCATTTT. Its protein product is CASSQATISGGVGQPQHF. This rearrangement joins TRBV4-2 to TRBJ1-5, with D possibly matching TRBD1 (6 bases). CDR1 is LGHNA, CDR2 YNFKEQ, per germline. The CDR3 is 18 amino acids. Trimming removed 1 base at V and 6 bases at J, with 22 bases between.

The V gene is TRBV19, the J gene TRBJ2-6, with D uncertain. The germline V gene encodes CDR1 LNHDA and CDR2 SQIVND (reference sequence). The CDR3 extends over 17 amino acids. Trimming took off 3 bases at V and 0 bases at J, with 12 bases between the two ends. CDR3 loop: CASSMPRGNSGANVLTF. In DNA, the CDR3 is TGTGCCAGTAGTATGCCCCGCGGAAACTCTGGGGCCAACGTCCTGACTTTC.